These 22 T cell receptor beta chains share one sample of origin, sequenced in a study of cytomegalovirus exposure and HLA in healthy donors. Amplification used 60 Vbeta primers and 13 Jbeta primers. Here immunoSEQ multiplex PCR was the method, and the copy in TCRdb shows in-frame clones only, minus some. The sample has some 120,000 clones; approximately 8.8% are singletons. Sequencing was carried out using PBMCs. Every receptor here comes from a middle-aged man in good health and CMV-seronegative.

This clone was observed a handful of times. V and J are TRBV7-9 and TRBJ2-1, with D possibly TRBD2 on 5 matching bases. Germline CDR1 and CDR2: SEHNR and FQNEAQ (reference sequence). The CDR3 has 11 residues. Trimming pared 3 bases from V and 10 bases from J, leaving 7 bases between. CDR3 nucleotides: TGTGCCAGCAGCTTGTCGGGGGAGCAGTTCTTC. It translates to CASSLSGEQFF.

This clone was counted between two and nine times. V usage is TRBV6-1 and J usage is TRBJ1-6; weak D call: TRBD1 (5 bases). The CDR3 runs to 14 residues. CDR1 and CDR2 (germline): MNHNS, SASEGT. Deletions cut 5 bases from V and 7 bases from J, with 12 bases between. CDR3 in amino acids: CASSWRGGNSPLHF. CDR3 in DNA: TGTGCCAGCAGTTGGAGGGGCGGAAATTCACCCCTCCACTTT.

This chain uses TRBV6-5 with TRBJ2-1; 12 nucleotides match TRBD2. The CDR3 contains 15 residues. The V and J ends lost 6 bases and 6 bases, in that order; junction bases with no gene match: 6. Germline CDR1 MNHEY, CDR2 SVGAGI. The CDR3 loop reads CASRRRTSGANEQFF. The CDR3 region has the DNA TGTGCCAGCAGACGCCGGACTAGCGGGGCCAATGAGCAGTTCTTC.

V and J are TRBV7-8 and TRBJ2-2; 8 bases are shared with TRBD2. V was pared by 5 bases and J by 6 bases, with 5 bases of the junction left unmatched. Germline-derived CDR1 and CDR2 are SGHVS and FQNEAQ. The CDR3 is made up of 14 amino acids. The CDR3 is CASSGRGASGELFF. The CDR3 DNA reads as TGTGCCAGCAGCGGGCGGGGGGCGTCCGGGGAGCTGTTTTTT.

This clone was counted a few times. The chain is built from TRBV10-3 and TRBJ1-1; 8 bases are shared with TRBD1. V was clipped by 6 bases and J by 3 bases; unmatched bases: 3. Germline CDR1 reads ENHRY; CDR2 reads SYGVKD. CDR3 length: 13 amino acids. The chain's CDR3 is CAIRPDRDTEAFF. The CDR3 nucleotides are TGTGCCATCAGACCGGACAGGGACACTGAAGCTTTCTTT.

This clone occurred a few times. This chain links TRBV15 with TRBJ1-2, with 7 bases fitting TRBD1. This CDR3 has 13 amino acids. Germline CDR1 and CDR2: LNHNV and YYDKDF (reference sequence). V was clipped by 3 bases and J by 3 bases; unmatched bases: 1. The CDR3 bases are TGTGCCACCAGCAGCGACAGGGACTATGGCTACACCTTC. Amino acid sequence: CATSSDRDYGYTF.

The V gene is TRBV9, the J gene TRBJ1-1; tentative D call: TRBD1 (5 bases). Trimming cost V 4 bases and J 1 base, with 11 bases left between them. CDR1 is SGDLS and CDR2 is YYNGEE in the germline V gene. This CDR3 is built from 14 residues. In DNA form, the CDR3 reads TGTGCCAGCAGCCCCCACCAGGGGAACACTGAAGCTTTCTTT. It translates to CASSPHQGNTEAFF. Looking up the rest from reference TRBV9 and TRBJ1-1 gives the full variable domain: DSGVTQTPKHLITATGQRVTLRCSPRSGDLSVYWYQQSLDQGLQFLIQYYNGEERAKGNILERFSAQQFPDLHSELNLSSLELGDSALYFCASSPHQGNTEAFFGQGTRLTVV.

V usage is TRBV9 and J usage is TRBJ1-2; unclear D gene. The CDR3 spans 13 residues. V was trimmed by 1 base and J by 0 bases, leaving 4 bases between them. Germline V gene data show CDR1 as SGDLS and CDR2 as YYNGEE. The CDR3 bases are TGTGCCAGCAGCGTAATAGCTAACTATGGCTACACCTTC. Encoded protein: CASSVIANYGYTF. Supplemented by reference TRBV9 and TRBJ1-2, the full variable domain reads DSGVTQTPKHLITATGQRVTLRCSPRSGDLSVYWYQQSLDQGLQFLIQYYNGEERAKGNILERFSAQQFPDLHSELNLSSLELGDSALYFCASSVIANYGYTFGSGTRLTVV.

The chain couples TRBV5-5 to TRBJ2-7; a weak D match, TRBD1 (8 bases). Trimming removed 5 bases from V and 5 bases from J, with 14 bases in between. The CDR3 is made up of 13 amino acids. Per the germline V gene, CDR1 is SGHKS and CDR2 is YYEKEE (reference sequence). Here the CDR3 reads CASRQGGADEQYF. CDR3 sequence (DNA): TGTGCCAGCAGACAGGGGGGGGCCGACGAGCAGTACTTC.

The V call is TRBV27, the J call TRBJ2-1; tentative D call: TRBD1 (5 bases). V lost 5 bases, J lost 0 bases, and 11 bases lay in between. The CDR3 is made up of 15 amino acids. The germline CDR1 and CDR2 sequences are MNHEY and SMNVEV (reference sequence). CDR3 sequence reads: CASSVGQSSYNEQFF. The CDR3 coding sequence is TGTGCCAGCAGTGTTGGACAAAGCTCCTACAATGAGCAGTTCTTC.

This clone was found a few times. J is TRBJ2-7 and V is TRBV27; D not resolved. Germline V gives CDR1 MNHEY, CDR2 SMNVEV (reference sequence). Deletions cut 2 bases from V and 0 bases from J, with 5 bases between. This CDR3 contains 13 residues. CDR3 sequence reads: CASSLAASYEQYF. For the CDR3, the DNA is TGTGCCAGCAGTTTAGCGGCCTCCTACGAGCAGTACTTC.

V usage is TRBV19 and J usage is TRBJ2-7, with 7 bases aligning to TRBD1. The V gene's germline CDR1 is LNHDA and CDR2 SQIVND (reference sequence). V lost 8 bases, J lost 2 bases, and 6 bases stayed unmatched. The CDR3 has 13 residues. The CDR3 DNA reads TGTGCCAGTTCCGGACAGGACACCTACGAGCAGTACTTC. Encoded protein: CASSGQDTYEQYF.

The chain recombines TRBV21-1 with TRBJ1-1. TRBV21-1 represents a pseudogene. The CDR3 has 11 residues. CDR3 coding DNA: TGTGCCAGATCGCGGCAGACTGAAGCTTTCTTT. Its translation is CARSRQTEAFF.

The chain uses TRBV27 and TRBJ1-3, with no clear D. V dropped 3 bases and J dropped 2 bases, with 5 bases sitting between them. The CDR3 sequence is 13 residues long. Germline CDR1 reads MNHEY; CDR2 reads SMNVEV (reference sequence). The CDR3 here is CASSFQAGNTIYF. The CDR3 region has the DNA TGTGCCAGCAGTTTCCAGGCTGGAAACACCATATATTTT.

V usage is TRBV5-1 and J usage is TRBJ2-3, with TRBD2 identical over 12 bases. Losses at the gene ends were 4 bases for V and 5 bases for J; bases not matched to a gene: 8. Germline V gene sequence: CDR1 SGHRS, CDR2 YFSETQ. The CDR3 spans 16 residues. As DNA, the CDR3 is TGCGCCAGCAGCGAGGTACTAGCGGGGGGCCAAGATACGCAGTATTTT. This gives the protein CASSEVLAGGQDTQYF.

With respect to this clone: Other DNA sequences of this sample code for an identical CDR3. This chain connects TRBV10-1 to TRBJ2-2; maybe TRBD1 (5 bases). Germline V CDR1 and CDR2: WNHNN, SYGVQD (reference sequence). V was clipped by 7 bases and J by 1 base, with 10 bases between them. This CDR3 spans 14 amino acids. CDR3 coding DNA: TGCGCCAGCACAGACAGTCTGAACACCGGGGAGCTGTTTTTT. Residues: CASTDSLNTGELFF.

This clone was picked up a small number of times. The chain recombines TRBV6-5 with TRBJ2-1; TRBD2 matches at 15 bases. The germline V gene encodes CDR1 MNHEY and CDR2 SVGAGI. CDR3 length: 15 residues. With 8 bases clipped from V and 6 bases from J, the junction kept 5 bases outside the gene matches. The DNA for the CDR3 is TGTGCCAGCCTACGGACTAGCGGGGGGGCCAATGAGCAGTTCTTC. Translating it yields CASLRTSGGANEQFF.

The V gene is TRBV9, the J gene TRBJ2-5; 10 nucleotides line up with TRBD2. From germline, CDR1 is SGDLS and CDR2 YYNGEE. The CDR3 has 15 residues. The ends lost 4 bases at V and 1 base at J; junction bases unmatched: 4. CDR3 DNA: TGTGCCAGCAGCTTCCTAGCGGGGGCCCAAGAGACCCAGTACTTC. As protein: CASSFLAGAQETQYF.

This chain links TRBV30 with TRBJ1-2, with a weak D call TRBD1 (6 bases). Trimming took off 3 bases at V and 1 base at J, with 18 bases between the two ends. Germline lookup yields CDR1 GTSNPN and CDR2 SVGIG (reference sequence). The CDR3 spans 16 residues. For the CDR3, the DNA is TGTGCCTGGAGCCCTTTCCGGACAGCCTTTAACTATGGCTACACCTTC. It encodes CAWSPFRTAFNYGYTF.

The genes are TRBV6-6 and TRBJ2-1; 9 bases line up with TRBD2. J gave up 4 bases and V 6 bases, and 7 bases lay outside the gene matches. The CDR3 has 15 residues. Germline V gives CDR1 MNHNY, CDR2 SVGAGI (reference sequence). For the CDR3, the DNA is TGTGCCAGCAGCCAACTAGCGGGCGAATACAATGAGCAGTTCTTC. This translates into CASSQLAGEYNEQFF.

The rearrangement uses TRBV27 and TRBJ2-1; the match to TRBD2 covers 7 bases. Per the germline V gene, CDR1 is MNHEY and CDR2 is SMNVEV (reference sequence). V lost 3 bases, J lost 2 bases, and 4 bases stayed unmatched. This CDR3 is 15 amino acids long. CDR3 region: CASSLGGWPYNEQFF. The DNA for the CDR3 is TGTGCCAGCAGTTTGGGAGGGTGGCCCTACAATGAGCAGTTCTTC.

Only a few counts were recorded for this clone. The V call is TRBV19, the J call TRBJ2-3; 12 bases map to TRBD1. The CDR3 contains 14 residues. V was clipped by 10 bases and J by 5 bases; unmatched bases: 7. Germline V lookup: CDR1 LNHDA, CDR2 SQIVND (reference sequence). The CDR3 loop reads CATMGQGAGDTQYF. The CDR3 DNA follows: TGTGCCACCATGGGACAGGGGGCCGGAGATACGCAGTATTTT.